This is a list of T cell receptor beta chains from one sample in a study of shared clonotypes between healthy human individuals. Sequenced by immunoSEQ multiplex PCR; TCRdb stores in-frame clones only, minus some. The data hold 450,000 to 500,000 clones, with approximately 81% observed a single time. Sequences were obtained from PBMCs. The receptors here all came from a woman aged 35 to 49 in good health. Some clones in this sample may be carry-over from other donors' samples. The CDR3 runs from the conserved cysteine through the conserved F or W. The order of the fields is V gene, clone size, CDR3 length, J gene, D gene, CDR3 protein, CDR3 DNA. The D gene is left open where the match is weak. Part of the rows lack a size; the others show once, few, many or a class for expanded clones.

V: TRBV11-2; size: .; length: 16; J: TRBJ2-7; D: TRBD2; CDR3: CASSLGSGRSSYEQYF; DNA: TGTGCCAGCAGCTTAGGTAGCGGGAGAAGCTCCTACGAGCAGTACTTC
V: TRBV10-3; size: few; length: 12; J: TRBJ2-3; D: .; CDR3: CATAPGVDTQYF; DNA: TGTGCCACCGCCCCGGGAGTGGATACGCAGTATTTT
V: TRBV28; size: once; length: 14; J: TRBJ1-3; D: .; CDR3: CASSFDRFGNTIYF; DNA: TGTGCCAGCAGTTTCGACAGGTTCGGAAACACCATATATTTT
V: TRBV7-2; size: once; length: 13; J: TRBJ1-1; D: .; CDR3: CASSFRRGTEAFF; DNA: TGTGCCAGCAGCTTTCGAAGGGGCACTGAAGCTTTCTTT
V: TRBV18; size: .; length: 15; J: TRBJ2-1; D: TRBD2; CDR3: CASSPGLAGAGEQFF; DNA: TGTGCCAGCTCCCCAGGACTAGCGGGAGCGGGTGAGCAGTTCTTC
V: TRBV1; size: .; length: 16; J: TRBJ2-1; D: .; CDR3: CTSSQVTLNSYNEQFF; DNA: TGCACCAGCAGCCAGGTGACTCTTAACTCCTACAATGAGCAGTTCTTC
V: TRBV5-6; size: .; length: 13; J: TRBJ2-7; D: .; CDR3: CASNKIQAVEQYF; DNA: TGTGCCAGCAACAAAATTCAGGCCGTAGAGCAGTACTTC
V: TRBV10-3; size: .; length: 15; J: TRBJ2-4; D: .; CDR3: CAISGRGGAKNIQYF; DNA: TGTGCCATCAGTGGCCGGGGCGGGGCCAAAAACATTCAGTACTTC
V: TRBV7-8; size: .; length: 16; J: TRBJ2-5; D: TRBD1; CDR3: CASSQQRGTGRETQYF; DNA: TGTGCCAGCAGCCAACAACGTGGGACAGGGCGTGAGACCCAGTACTTC
V: TRBV14; size: .; length: 13; J: TRBJ2-1; D: TRBD1; CDR3: CASSQSGQYEQFF; DNA: TGTGCCAGCAGCCAATCGGGACAGTATGAGCAGTTCTTC
V: TRBV28; size: .; length: 14; J: TRBJ1-1; D: .; CDR3: CASSLVRGNTEAFF; DNA: TGTGCCAGCAGTTTAGTCAGGGGGAACACTGAAGCTTTCTTT
V: TRBV30; size: .; length: 12; J: TRBJ2-7; D: .; CDR3: CAWSGTTYEQYF; DNA: TGTGCCTGGAGTGGAACTACCTACGAGCAGTACTTC
V: TRBV9; size: .; length: 16; J: TRBJ2-1; D: .; CDR3: CASSGNSGSSYNEQFF; DNA: TGTGCCAGCAGCGGAAATAGCGGCAGCTCCTACAATGAGCAGTTCTTC
V: TRBV15; size: .; length: 19; J: TRBJ1-1; D: .; CDR3: CATSRGSSSWAGRNTEAFF; DNA: TGTGCCACCAGCAGAGGGTCGTCTAGCTGGGCCGGGCGGAACACTGAAGCTTTCTTT
V: TRBV5-1; size: .; length: 15; J: TRBJ1-4; D: .; CDR3: CASSLGPSTNEKLFF; DNA: TGCGCCAGCAGCTTGGGCCCTTCAACTAATGAAAAACTGTTTTTT
V: TRBV5-8; size: .; length: 15; J: TRBJ1-2; D: .; CDR3: CASSLGSPRTYGYTF; DNA: TGTGCCAGCAGCTTGGGTTCCCCCAGAACCTATGGCTACACCTTC
V: TRBV7-8; size: once; length: 15; J: TRBJ2-1; D: .; CDR3: CASSRERITYNEQFF; DNA: TGTGCCAGCAGCCGAGAGAGGATTACCTACAATGAGCAGTTCTTC
V: TRBV5-4; size: .; length: 16; J: TRBJ2-6; D: .; CDR3: CASSPEGISGANVLTF; DNA: TGTGCCAGCAGCCCGGAGGGGATCTCTGGGGCCAACGTCCTGACTTTC
V: TRBV10-3; size: .; length: 17; J: TRBJ1-2; D: .; CDR3: CAISESSGAGSYYGYTF; DNA: TGTGCCATCAGTGAGTCGAGCGGGGCAGGGAGCTACTATGGCTACACCTTC
V: TRBV9; size: .; length: 13; J: TRBJ2-3; D: .; CDR3: CASSAYDTDTQYF; DNA: TGTGCCAGCAGCGCCTATGACACAGATACGCAGTATTTT
V: TRBV5-4; size: .; length: 13; J: TRBJ2-5; D: .; CDR3: CASSLGSRETQYF; DNA: TGTGCCAGCAGCTTGGGTAGCAGGGAGACCCAGTACTTC
V: TRBV28; size: once; length: 16; J: TRBJ2-2; D: TRBD1; CDR3: CASRGQGASNTGELFF; DNA: TGTGCCAGCCGCGGACAGGGGGCTTCGAACACCGGGGAGCTGTTTTTT